This record covers a single T cell receptor beta chain. Its antigen is as yet unknown. CDR3 size: 14 residues. CDR1 is SEHNR, CDR2 FQNEAQ, per germline (reference sequence). The sample belongs to a study of monozygotic twins with inflammatory bowel disease. The study's findings and limits: Variability may have been added to patient repertoires by differing immunosuppressive treatments. IBD patients carried less diverse TCRbeta repertoires (inverse Simpson) than healthy co-twins.

Each donor gave 2.5 ml of peripheral blood. Template-switch reactions added UMIs with a 6-nucleotide sample barcode. After re-calling the 5' RACE reads, TCRdb lists one entry per CDR3 protein, DNA absent. The sample has under 200,000 distinct CDR3 sequences. The receptor's source is a human donor with ulcerative colitis or Crohn's disease, or a healthy co-twin of an affected twin (not recorded which). The chain employs TRBV7-9 and TRBJ2-3; the D call of TRBD1 rests on TCRdb alone, since no DNA is present to check it. The sample comprised blood. CDR3 loop: CASSNMGGADTQYF.